The entry that follows covers one T cell receptor (beta chain) sequence. TCRdb redid the calling of the RT-PCR reads with MiXCR, one entry per CDR3 protein. The sample lists roughly 500,000 distinct CDR3 sequences; around 25% were seen once. The sample is drawn from a study of response to subunit inactivated influenza vaccine. The sample consisted of CD4+ T cells sorted from PBMCs, taken roughly 5 days after vaccination. This sequence was found in a man over 45 who received an inactivated influenza vaccine.

CDR3 bases: TGCAGTGCTAGAGAAGTCATTGAGCAGTTCTTC. This encodes CSAREVIEQFF. The chain couples TRBV20-1 to TRBJ2-1; D unclear. The germline V gene encodes CDR1 DFQATT and CDR2 SNEGSKA (reference sequence). Trimming pared 0 bases from V and 9 bases from J, leaving 6 bases between. The CDR3 spans 11 residues.